Below, 32 T cell receptor beta chains from the same sample are listed, as sequenced in a study of blood T cell repertoires in COVID-19. Data came from immunoSEQ multiplex PCR; TCRdb stores just in-frame clones and leaves some out. The sample records approximately 130,000 clones, roughly 79% being singletons. Sequenced input: peripheral blood. Receptor source: an older man with acute or convalescent COVID-19.

The CDR3 nucleotides are TGTGCCAGCAGCCCTCAGGGGGCCCTTTCCTGGGGCTACACCTTC. This encodes CASSPQGALSWGYTF. The rearrangement uses TRBV7-2 and TRBJ1-2; 8 bases align to TRBD1. The CDR3 has 15 residues. J gave up 8 bases and V 5 bases, and 13 bases lay outside the gene matches. Germline V gene data show CDR1 as SGHTA and CDR2 as FQGNSA.

DNA for the CDR3: TGTGCCAGCAGCGTAGAGGGGGGACAGCCTTGGGAGACCCAGTACTTC. Translated, it gives CASSVEGGQPWETQYF. J is TRBJ2-5 and V is TRBV9; a possible D gene is TRBD1 (7 bases). This CDR3 comprises 16 residues. The germline V gene encodes CDR1 SGDLS and CDR2 YYNGEE. Trimming took 0 bases from V and 5 from J, leaving 17 bases between them.

This chain connects TRBV28 to TRBJ1-5; 7 bases map to TRBD1. Germline assignment: CDR1 MDHEN and CDR2 SYDVKM. V gave up 6 bases and J gave up 1 base; unmatched junction bases: 6. The CDR3 length is 15 residues. This chain's CDR3 is CASRLGQRSNQPQHF. CDR3 nucleotides: TGTGCCAGCAGATTGGGACAGAGGAGCAATCAGCCCCAGCATTTT.

The chain joins TRBV6-5 to TRBJ2-7; a possible D gene is TRBD1 (6 bases). Germline loops: CDR1 MNHEY, CDR2 SVGAGI. The V and J ends lost 6 bases and 9 bases respectively, with 15 bases between them. CDR3 length: 12 amino acids. The CDR3 DNA is TGTGCCAGCAGCCCCACAGGGTTCGGGCAGTACTTC. It is translated as CASSPTGFGQYF.

The chain joins TRBV5-6 to TRBJ1-5, with 7 positions matching TRBD1. V lost 3 bases and J lost 5; bases outside the gene matches: 8. Germline values: CDR1 SGHDT, CDR2 YYEEEE. The length of the CDR3 is 15 residues. CDR3 region: CASSSSGQLYQPQHF. CDR3 DNA: TGTGCCAGCAGCTCTTCGGGACAGTTATATCAGCCCCAGCATTTT.

This clone came up once. The J gene is TRBJ2-1, the V gene TRBV5-1; 9 positions agree with TRBD2. The junction had 6 bases not matched to a gene; V was cut back by 6 bases and J by 2 bases. CDR1 is SGHRS and CDR2 is YFSETQ in the germline V gene. There are 15 residues in the CDR3. The CDR3 loop is CASNIGGGAYNEQFF. CDR3 nucleotides: TGCGCCAGCAACATAGGCGGGGGGGCCTACAATGAGCAGTTCTTC.

The gene calls are TRBV18 and TRBJ2-3; D is possibly TRBD1 (5 bases). V lost 3 bases, J lost 1 base, and 8 bases lay in between. Per the germline V gene, CDR1 is KGHSH and CDR2 is LQKENI. This CDR3 comprises 14 residues. The chain's CDR3 is CASSPVGGTDTQYF. The CDR3 bases are TGTGCCAGCTCACCGGTAGGGGGCACAGATACGCAGTATTTT.

V usage is TRBV18 and J usage is TRBJ2-7; the match to TRBD2 covers 13 bases. V was clipped by 0 bases and J by 7 bases; unmatched bases: 6. The CDR3 extends over 16 amino acids. Per the germline V gene, CDR1 is KGHSH and CDR2 is LQKENI. The CDR3 loop reads CASSPPTSGGAGEQYF. CDR3 in DNA: TGTGCCAGCTCACCACCTACTAGCGGGGGGGCCGGTGAGCAGTACTTC. Based on the CDR3 plus reference TRBV18 and TRBJ2-7, the full variable domain is NAGVMQNPRHLVRRRGQEARLRCSPMKGHSHVYWYRQLPEEGLKFMVYLQKENIIDESGMPKERFSAEFPKEGPSILRIQQVVRGDSAAYFCASSPPTSGGAGEQYFGPGTRLTVT.

The V and J genes are TRBV27 and TRBJ1-2; 11 nucleotides line up with TRBD1. Looked up from germline, CDR1 is MNHEY and CDR2 is SMNVEV (reference sequence). This CDR3 region has 15 residues. V gave up 5 bases and J gave up 8 bases; unmatched junction bases: 10. CDR3 loop: CASSRSGQGAYGYTF. CDR3 sequence (DNA): TGTGCCAGCAGTCGGTCCGGACAGGGGGCTTACGGCTACACCTTC.

V usage is TRBV27 and J usage is TRBJ2-2, with D possibly being TRBD1 (6 bases). The CDR3 extends over 16 amino acids. Germline V gene lookup returns CDR1 MNHEY and CDR2 SMNVEV (reference sequence). V gave up 6 bases and J gave up 0 bases, with 14 bases separating them. DNA for the CDR3: TGTGCCAGCAGCAGGGGACCAAAACCGAACACCGGGGAGCTGTTTTTT. It specifies CASSRGPKPNTGELFF.

This clone appeared once. The chain is built from TRBV7-2 and TRBJ2-7, with TRBD1 matching 7 bases. The CDR3 loop spans 14 amino acids. Losses at the gene ends were 6 bases for V and 0 bases for J; bases not matched to a gene: 5. Germline assignment: CDR1 SGHTA and CDR2 FQGNSA. This CDR3 is CASSDRASSYEQYF. The CDR3 nucleotides are TGTGCCAGCAGTGACAGGGCCAGCTCCTACGAGCAGTACTTC.

This clone was recorded at least ten times. The chain couples TRBV6-5 to TRBJ2-5, with D unclear. The CDR3 is 11 residues long. Germline V gives CDR1 MNHEY, CDR2 SVGAGI. The V and J ends lost 7 bases and 6 bases respectively, with 9 bases between them. The CDR3 here is CASIRGKTQYF. The CDR3 DNA reads TGTGCCAGCATCCGAGGAAAGACCCAGTACTTC.

V gene TRBV12-3 or TRBV12-4 combines with J gene TRBJ1-1, with 9 bases that match TRBD1. Trimming removed 6 bases from V and 7 bases from J; junction bases left unmatched: 6. CDR3 length: 13 residues. CDR3 nucleotides: TGTGCCAGCAGGGGACAGGGTGGGCTTGAAGCTTTCTTT. Amino acid sequence: CASRGQGGLEAFF.

This clone has a single count. V gene TRBV6-5 combines with J gene TRBJ2-7; D is ambiguous. Germline V lookup: CDR1 MNHEY, CDR2 SVGAGI. This CDR3 comprises 15 residues. V lost 0 bases to trimming and J lost 4 bases, with 13 bases between them. CDR3 residues: CASSYSIYRIYEQYF. Here the CDR3 DNA reads TGTGCCAGCAGTTACTCGATCTATAGAATTTACGAGCAGTACTTC.

DNA of the CDR3: TGCAGTGCTAGTCCGGGGAATGAAAAACTGTTTTTT. This encodes CSASPGNEKLFF. The V gene is TRBV20-1, the J gene TRBJ1-4, with D unclear. The V end lost 3 bases, the J end lost 5 bases, and 7 bases lay between the germline ends. This CDR3 contains 12 residues. Per germline, CDR1 DFQATT and CDR2 SNEGSKA (reference sequence).

This clone was observed once. The CDR3 DNA follows: TGCGCCAGCAGCCCTATCACCTCTGGGGCCAACGTCCTGACTTTC. It codes for CASSPITSGANVLTF. The chain carries TRBV5-1 and TRBJ2-6; D is unclear. The CDR3 loop spans 15 amino acids. Trimming stripped 4 bases from V and 0 bases from J, with 8 bases between. Germline V gene lookup returns CDR1 SGHRS and CDR2 YFSETQ. Full variable domain (remainder filled in from reference TRBV5-1 and TRBJ2-6): KAGVTQTPRYLIKTRGQQVTLSCSPISGHRSVSWYQQTPGQGLQFLFEYFSETQRNKGNFPGRFSGRQFSNSRSEMNVSTLELGDSALYLCASSPITSGANVLTFGAGSRLTVL.

The genes are TRBV3-1 (or the pseudogene TRBV3-2) and TRBJ1-1; perhaps TRBD1 as D (6 bases). This CDR3 region has 13 residues. The ends were cut back, 6 bases at V and 8 bases at J, with 16 bases in the middle. In germline, CDR1 is LGHDT, CDR2 YNNKEL (reference sequence). CDR3 sequence reads: CASRPGGGSEAFF. The CDR3 nucleotides read TGTGCCAGCAGACCGGGGGGGGGCTCAGAAGCTTTCTTT.

The table lists this clone with a count of one. The chain links TRBV12-3 or TRBV12-4 to TRBJ1-1, with 7 bases fitting TRBD1. CDR3 length: 12 residues. Trimming took 7 bases from V and 5 from J; bases not matched to a gene: 4. The CDR3 bases are TGTGCCAGCACAGAACAGGGGACTGAAGCTTTCTTT. Translated, it gives CASTEQGTEAFF.

The V call is TRBV19, the J call TRBJ2-3; perhaps TRBD2 as D (5 bases). In germline, CDR1 is LNHDA, CDR2 SQIVND (reference sequence). V was clipped by 2 bases and J by 0 bases, with 12 bases between them. The CDR3 is 16 residues long. CDR3: CASSIILGASTDTQYF. DNA of the CDR3: TGTGCCAGTAGTATAATCCTGGGAGCTAGCACAGATACGCAGTATTTT.

The genes are TRBV7-9 and TRBJ1-1; D remains unclear. Germline CDR1 is SEHNR and CDR2 is FQNEAQ (reference sequence). Trimming left V 3 bases short and J 7 bases short, with 9 bases between. CDR3 length equals 12 residues. CDR3 region: CASSLMALEAFF. The CDR3 region has the DNA TGTGCCAGCAGCTTGATGGCTCTTGAAGCTTTCTTT.

The chain combines TRBV14 with TRBJ1-2, with a possible D match to TRBD1 (5 bases). The length of the CDR3 is 12 residues. V was trimmed by 4 bases and J by 8 bases, leaving 11 bases between them. The germline CDR1 and CDR2 sequences are SGHDN and FVKESK. The CDR3 here is CASSPPGEGYTF. CDR3 DNA sequence: TGTGCCAGCAGCCCGCCGGGGGAGGGCTACACCTTC.

This sequence joins TRBV27 and TRBJ2-5, with 8 bases identical to TRBD2. CDR3 length: 17 residues. Germline lookup yields CDR1 MNHEY and CDR2 SMNVEV (reference sequence). V was pared by 6 bases and J by 2 bases, with 14 bases of the junction left unmatched. The CDR3 nucleotides read TGTGCCAGCAGCCCTAGCGGGTGGGGGGCCCTACAAGAGACCCAGTACTTC. Its protein product is CASSPSGWGALQETQYF.

There are a few counts of this clone. The genes are TRBV7-9 and TRBJ1-2; TRBD1 aligns across 7 bases. Trimming at V came to 5 bases and at J to 4 bases, leaving 19 bases not matched to a gene. This CDR3 comprises 18 residues. CDR1 is SEHNR, CDR2 FQNEAQ, per germline (reference sequence). The CDR3: CASSAPDRAESGSYGYTF. CDR3 in DNA: TGTGCCAGCAGCGCCCCAGACAGGGCGGAGTCGGGATCCTATGGCTACACCTTC.

The rearrangement links TRBV5-1 to TRBJ2-7; D is unresolved. Germline V gene sequence: CDR1 SGHRS, CDR2 YFSETQ. V was cut by 0 bases and J by 5 bases, with 15 bases left in between. The CDR3 is 15 amino acids. The CDR3 sequence: CASSLEPIRGNEQYF. For the CDR3, the DNA is TGCGCCAGCAGCTTGGAACCAATTCGAGGTAACGAGCAGTACTTC. Supplemented by reference TRBV5-1 and TRBJ2-7, the full variable domain reads KAGVTQTPRYLIKTRGQQVTLSCSPISGHRSVSWYQQTPGQGLQFLFEYFSETQRNKGNFPGRFSGRQFSNSRSEMNVSTLELGDSALYLCASSLEPIRGNEQYFGPGTRLTVT.

This chain connects TRBV28 to TRBJ1-1; 10 bases map to TRBD1. Germline V gene data show CDR1 as MDHEN and CDR2 as SYDVKM. Germline trimming cut 6 bases from V and 0 bases from J; bases unmatched to any gene: 7. CDR3 length: 16 residues. The CDR3 sequence: CASRVTGGAMNTEAFF. Here the CDR3 DNA reads TGTGCCAGCAGAGTGACAGGGGGCGCGATGAACACTGAAGCTTTCTTT.

The genes are TRBV5-1 and TRBJ2-5; unclear D gene. The CDR3 covers 14 residues. CDR1 SGHRS and CDR2 YFSETQ come from the germline V gene. The V and J ends lost 0 bases and 3 bases respectively, with 9 bases between them. The CDR3 region has the DNA TGCGCCAGCAGCTTGGACGGAACAGAAGAGACCCAGTACTTC. Translated, it gives CASSLDGTEETQYF.

V usage is TRBV7-3 and J usage is TRBJ2-4; D is possibly TRBD1 (6 bases). CDR1 is SGHTA and CDR2 is FQGTGA in the germline V gene. The V end was cut by 5 bases, the J end by 0 bases, with 23 bases between. This CDR3 is built from 19 residues. CDR3 bases: TGTGCCAGCAGCCCAGAAGGACAGCCTCGAATTCTAGCCAAAAACATTCAGTACTTC. Protein product: CASSPEGQPRILAKNIQYF.

DNA of the CDR3: TGTGCCAGCAGCCTCCAGGGGTTATCTAGGGATGGCTACACCTTC. Its translation is CASSLQGLSRDGYTF. The chain carries TRBV7-9 and TRBJ1-2, with D perhaps matching TRBD1 (6 bases). The ends were cut back, 5 bases at V and 6 bases at J, with 19 bases in the middle. In germline, CDR1 is SEHNR, CDR2 FQNEAQ (reference sequence). This CDR3 has 15 residues. Supplemented by reference TRBV7-9 and TRBJ1-2, the full variable domain reads DTGVSQNPRHKITKRGQNVTFRCDPISEHNRLYWYRQTLGQGPEFLTYFQNEAQLEKSRLLSDRFSAERPKGSFSTLEIQRTEQGDSAMYLCASSLQGLSRDGYTFGSGTRLTVV.

A word on this clone: The sample holds other DNA sequences that translate to the same CDR3. The V and J genes are TRBV29-1 and TRBJ1-5; a possible D gene is TRBD1 (5 bases). Germline-derived CDR1 and CDR2 are SQVTM and ANQGSEA. Trimming cost V 3 bases and J 6 bases, with 12 bases left between them. There are 13 residues in the CDR3. The CDR3 DNA reads TGCAGCGTTGAGACGGGGGTGGGTCAGCCCCAGCATTTT. Translating it yields CSVETGVGQPQHF.

This clone was counted a single time. The V call is TRBV11-2, the J call TRBJ2-3, with D hard to call. Germline V gene sequence: CDR1 SGHAT, CDR2 FQNNGV. There are 13 residues in the CDR3. The ends were cut back, 3 bases at V and 2 bases at J, with 6 bases in the middle. CDR3 sequence: CASSFQITDTQYF. The DNA of the CDR3 is TGTGCCAGCAGCTTCCAAATCACAGATACGCAGTATTTT.

Regarding this clone: An end of the junction does not agree with germline; a read error may underlie this. The chain carries TRBV7-7 and TRBJ2-5, with D tentatively TRBD1 or TRBD2 (5 bases each). This CDR3 has 15 amino acids. Germline CDR1 and CDR2: SSHAT and FNYEAQ (reference sequence). CDR3 bases: TGTGCTAGCAGCTTAGGGAGACAGTACCAAGAGACCCAGTACTTC. Its protein product is CASSLGRQYQETQYF.

The V call is TRBV19, the J call TRBJ1-3; 7 bases map to TRBD1. Germline V gene sequence: CDR1 LNHDA, CDR2 SQIVND (reference sequence). V lost 7 bases to trimming and J lost 2 bases; unmatched junction nucleotides: 5. The CDR3 sequence is 14 residues long. CDR3 in DNA: TGTGCCAGTAACATACAGGGGACTGGAAACACCATATATTTT. Translating it yields CASNIQGTGNTIYF.